There are a few counts of the clone carrying this T cell receptor (beta chain). Its antigen is not known. Only in-frame clones appear in the TCRdb table, and some are missing; sequencing was by immunoSEQ multiplex PCR. This table holds more than 9,000 clones, about three quarters found once. In germline, CDR1 is SGHAT, CDR2 FQNNGV. The CDR3 has 14 amino acids. V lost 3 bases to trimming and J lost 7 bases, with 13 bases between them. The data were obtained in a study of chemoradiotherapy in HPV16-positive cancers. Looking at the study overall: Functional T-cell assays on a couple of HPV16-positive patients' cells defined candidate HPV-specific clones and common TCR motifs.

Findings and limits, study-wide: During treatment, candidate HPV-specific clones and E7-related motifs expanded in tumor. Functional assays defining HPV-specific T cells used only a couple of HPV16-positive patients. For HPV16-positive patients, expanding HPV-responsive T cells associated with longer recurrence-free survival.

The specimen was obtained from a patient who underwent chemoradiotherapy. The V and J genes are TRBV11-2 and TRBJ1-5; D gene uncertain. The clonotype was recovered from a human donor with HPV-associated anogenital cancer. The CDR3 sequence is CASSLGQDFQPQHF. CDR3 nucleotides: TGTGCCAGCAGCTTGGGTCAAGATTTCCAGCCCCAGCATTTT.